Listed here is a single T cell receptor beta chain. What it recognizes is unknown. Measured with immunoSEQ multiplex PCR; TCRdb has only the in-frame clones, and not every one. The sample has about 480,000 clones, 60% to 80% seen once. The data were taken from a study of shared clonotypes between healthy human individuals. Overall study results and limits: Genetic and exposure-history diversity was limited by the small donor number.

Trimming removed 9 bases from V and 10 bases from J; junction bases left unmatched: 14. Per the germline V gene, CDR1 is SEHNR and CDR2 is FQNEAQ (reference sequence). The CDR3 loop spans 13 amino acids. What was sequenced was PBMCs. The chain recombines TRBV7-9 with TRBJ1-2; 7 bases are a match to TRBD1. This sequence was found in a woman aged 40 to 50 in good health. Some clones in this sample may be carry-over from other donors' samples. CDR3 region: CASDTNRQGAYTF. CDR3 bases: TGTGCCAGTGACACGAACCGACAGGGAGCCTACACCTTC.